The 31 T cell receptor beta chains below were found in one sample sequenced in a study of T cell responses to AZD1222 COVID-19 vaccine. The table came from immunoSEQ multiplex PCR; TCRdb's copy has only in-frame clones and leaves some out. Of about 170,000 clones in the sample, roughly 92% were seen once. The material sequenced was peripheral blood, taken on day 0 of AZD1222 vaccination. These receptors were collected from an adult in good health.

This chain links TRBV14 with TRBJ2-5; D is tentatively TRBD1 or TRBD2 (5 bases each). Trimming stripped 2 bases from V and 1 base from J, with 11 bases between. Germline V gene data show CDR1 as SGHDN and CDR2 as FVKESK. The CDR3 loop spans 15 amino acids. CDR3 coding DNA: TGTGCCAGCAGCCAATACAGGCGGGTCCAAGAGACCCAGTACTTC. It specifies CASSQYRRVQETQYF. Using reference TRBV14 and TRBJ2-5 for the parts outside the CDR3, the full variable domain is EAGVTQFPSHSVIEKGQTVTLRCDPISGHDNLYWYRRVMGKEIKFLLHFVKESKQDESGMPNNRFLAERTGGTYSTLKVQPAELEDSGVYFCASSQYRRVQETQYFGPGTRLLVL.

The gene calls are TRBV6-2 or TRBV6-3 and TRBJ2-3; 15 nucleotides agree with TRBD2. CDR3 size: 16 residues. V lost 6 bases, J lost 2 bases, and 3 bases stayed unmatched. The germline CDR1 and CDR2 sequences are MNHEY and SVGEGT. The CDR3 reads CASSGLAGGPTDTQYF. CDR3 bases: TGTGCCAGCAGCGGACTAGCGGGGGGGCCCACAGATACGCAGTATTTT.

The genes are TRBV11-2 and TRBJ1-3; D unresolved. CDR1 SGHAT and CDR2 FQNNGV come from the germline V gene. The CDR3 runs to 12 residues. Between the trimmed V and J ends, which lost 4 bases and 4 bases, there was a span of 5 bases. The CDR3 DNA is TGTGCCAGCAGCTCCCAGGGAAACACCATATATTTT. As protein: CASSSQGNTIYF. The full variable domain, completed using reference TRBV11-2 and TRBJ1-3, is EAGVAQSPRYKIIEKRQSVAFWCNPISGHATLYWYQQILGQGPKLLIQFQNNGVVDDSQLPKDRFSAERLKGVDSTLKIQPAKLEDSAVYLCASSSQGNTIYFGEGSWLTVV.

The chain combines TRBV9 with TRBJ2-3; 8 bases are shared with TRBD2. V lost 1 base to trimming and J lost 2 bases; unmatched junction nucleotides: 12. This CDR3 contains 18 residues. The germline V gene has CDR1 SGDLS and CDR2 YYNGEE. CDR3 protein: CASSVKAGAPTSTDTQYF. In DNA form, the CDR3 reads TGTGCCAGCAGCGTAAAAGCGGGGGCCCCTACGTCCACAGATACGCAGTATTTT.

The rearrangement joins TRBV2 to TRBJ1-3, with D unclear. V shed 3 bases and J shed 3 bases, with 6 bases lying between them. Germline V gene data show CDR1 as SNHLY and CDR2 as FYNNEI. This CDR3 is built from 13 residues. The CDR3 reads CASSDPNGNTIYF. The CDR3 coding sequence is TGTGCCAGCAGTGATCCCAATGGAAACACCATATATTTT.

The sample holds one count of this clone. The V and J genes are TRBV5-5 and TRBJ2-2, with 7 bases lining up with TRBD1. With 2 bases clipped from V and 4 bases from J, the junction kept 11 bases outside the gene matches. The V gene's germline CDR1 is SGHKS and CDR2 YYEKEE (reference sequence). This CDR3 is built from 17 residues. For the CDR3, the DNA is TGTGCCAGCAGCTTAGCCCGTACAGGGGCGGGCACCGGGGAGCTGTTTTTT. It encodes CASSLARTGAGTGELFF.

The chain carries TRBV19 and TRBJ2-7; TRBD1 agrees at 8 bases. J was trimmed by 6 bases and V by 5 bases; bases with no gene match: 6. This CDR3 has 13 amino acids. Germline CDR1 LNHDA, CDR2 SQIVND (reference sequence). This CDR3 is CASSYTDRAEQYF. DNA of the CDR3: TGTGCCAGTAGTTACACGGACAGGGCCGAGCAGTACTTC.

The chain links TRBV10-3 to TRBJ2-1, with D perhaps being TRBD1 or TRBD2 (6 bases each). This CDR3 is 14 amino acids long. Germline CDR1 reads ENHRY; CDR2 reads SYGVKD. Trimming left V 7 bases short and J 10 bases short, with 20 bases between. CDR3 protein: CAIKGDSPLSEQFF. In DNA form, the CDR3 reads TGTGCCATCAAGGGGGACTCTCCTTTGAGCGAGCAGTTCTTC.

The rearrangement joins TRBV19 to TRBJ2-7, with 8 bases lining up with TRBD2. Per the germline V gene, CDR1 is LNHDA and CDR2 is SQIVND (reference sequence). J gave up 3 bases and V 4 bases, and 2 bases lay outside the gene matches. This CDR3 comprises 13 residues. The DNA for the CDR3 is TGTGCCAGTAGTACTGGGACTAGCTACGAGCAGTACTTC. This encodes CASSTGTSYEQYF.

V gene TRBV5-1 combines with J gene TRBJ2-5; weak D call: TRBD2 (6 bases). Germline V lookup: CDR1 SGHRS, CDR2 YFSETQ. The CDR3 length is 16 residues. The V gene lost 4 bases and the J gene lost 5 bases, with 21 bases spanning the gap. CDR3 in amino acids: CASSVTSGLKMETQYF. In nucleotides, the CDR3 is TGCGCCAGCAGCGTAACCTCGGGACTCAAGATGGAGACCCAGTACTTC.

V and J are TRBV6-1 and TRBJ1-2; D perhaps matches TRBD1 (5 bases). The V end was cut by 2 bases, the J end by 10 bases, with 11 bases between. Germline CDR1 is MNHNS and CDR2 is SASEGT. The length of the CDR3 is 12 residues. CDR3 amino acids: CASSELGTLYTF. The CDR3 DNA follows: TGTGCCAGCAGTGAACTGGGGACCCTCTACACCTTC.

As DNA, the CDR3 is TGTGCCAGCAGCCAAGTGTGGGGGGGCCATGAGCAGTTCTTC. Its translation is CASSQVWGGHEQFF. The gene calls are TRBV14 and TRBJ2-1; perhaps TRBD2 as D (7 bases). The CDR3 length is 14 residues. V lost 1 base and J lost 8, with 12 bases in between. Germline V gene lookup returns CDR1 SGHDN and CDR2 FVKESK.

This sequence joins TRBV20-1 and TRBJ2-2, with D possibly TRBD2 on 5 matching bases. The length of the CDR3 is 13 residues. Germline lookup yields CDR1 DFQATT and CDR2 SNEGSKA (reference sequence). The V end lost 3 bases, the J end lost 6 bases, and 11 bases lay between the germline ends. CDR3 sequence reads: CSASRGQPGELFF. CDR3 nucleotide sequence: TGCAGTGCTAGTCGAGGGCAACCCGGGGAGCTGTTTTTT.

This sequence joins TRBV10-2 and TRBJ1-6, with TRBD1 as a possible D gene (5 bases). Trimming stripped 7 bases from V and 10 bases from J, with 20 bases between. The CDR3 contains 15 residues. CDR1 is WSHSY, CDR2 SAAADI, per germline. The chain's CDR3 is CASTRQSPGLSPLHF. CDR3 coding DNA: TGCGCCAGCACGAGACAGAGCCCGGGATTGTCACCCCTCCACTTT.

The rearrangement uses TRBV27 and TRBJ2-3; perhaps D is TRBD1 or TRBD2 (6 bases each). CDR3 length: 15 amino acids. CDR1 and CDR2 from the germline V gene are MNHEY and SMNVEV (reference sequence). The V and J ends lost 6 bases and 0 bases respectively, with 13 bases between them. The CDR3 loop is CASRPRGVSTDTQYF. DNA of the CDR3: TGTGCCAGCAGACCGAGGGGGGTAAGCACAGATACGCAGTATTTT.

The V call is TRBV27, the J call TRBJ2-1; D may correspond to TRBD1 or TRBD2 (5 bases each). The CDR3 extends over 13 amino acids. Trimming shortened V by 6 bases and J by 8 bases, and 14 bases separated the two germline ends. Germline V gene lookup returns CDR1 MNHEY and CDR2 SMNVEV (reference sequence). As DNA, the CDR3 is TGTGCCAGCAGAGGCGAGGGGCGCGATGAGCAGTTCTTC. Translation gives CASRGEGRDEQFF.

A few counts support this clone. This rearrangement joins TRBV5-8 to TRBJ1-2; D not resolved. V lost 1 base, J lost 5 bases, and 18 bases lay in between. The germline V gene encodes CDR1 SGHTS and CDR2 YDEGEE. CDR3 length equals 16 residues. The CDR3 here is CASSLSVLVVPYGYTF. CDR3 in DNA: TGTGCCAGCAGCTTGAGCGTGTTAGTCGTGCCGTATGGCTACACCTTC.

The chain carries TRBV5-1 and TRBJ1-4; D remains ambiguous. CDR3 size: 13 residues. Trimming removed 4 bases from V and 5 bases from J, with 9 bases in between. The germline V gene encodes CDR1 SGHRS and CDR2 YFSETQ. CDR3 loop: CASSIDPNEKLFF. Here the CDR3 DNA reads TGCGCCAGCAGCATTGACCCGAATGAAAAACTGTTTTTT. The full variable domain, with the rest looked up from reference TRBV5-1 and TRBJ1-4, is KAGVTQTPRYLIKTRGQQVTLSCSPISGHRSVSWYQQTPGQGLQFLFEYFSETQRNKGNFPGRFSGRQFSNSRSEMNVSTLELGDSALYLCASSIDPNEKLFFGSGTQLSVL.

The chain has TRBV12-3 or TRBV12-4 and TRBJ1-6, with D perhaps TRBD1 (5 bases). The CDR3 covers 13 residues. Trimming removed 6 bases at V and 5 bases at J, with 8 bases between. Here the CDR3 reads CASRRQNNSPLHF. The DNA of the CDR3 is TGTGCCAGCAGGCGACAGAATAATTCACCCCTCCACTTT.

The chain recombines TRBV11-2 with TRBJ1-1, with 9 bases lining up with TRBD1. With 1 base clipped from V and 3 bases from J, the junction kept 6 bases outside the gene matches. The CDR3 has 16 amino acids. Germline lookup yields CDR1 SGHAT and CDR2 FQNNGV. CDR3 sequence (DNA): TGTGCCAGCAGCTTAGGATACAGGGGGCTGGACACTGAAGCTTTCTTT. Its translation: CASSLGYRGLDTEAFF.

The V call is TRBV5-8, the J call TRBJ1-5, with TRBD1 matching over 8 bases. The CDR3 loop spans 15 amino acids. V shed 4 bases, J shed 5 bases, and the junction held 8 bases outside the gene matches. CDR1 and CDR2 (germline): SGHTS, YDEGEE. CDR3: CASSMDRVSYQPQHF. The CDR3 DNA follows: TGTGCCAGCAGCATGGACAGGGTGTCTTATCAGCCCCAGCATTTT.

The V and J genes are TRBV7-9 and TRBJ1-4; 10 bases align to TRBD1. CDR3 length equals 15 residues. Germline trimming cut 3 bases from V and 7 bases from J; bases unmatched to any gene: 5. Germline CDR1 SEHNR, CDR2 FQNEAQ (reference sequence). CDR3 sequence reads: CASSFRTGGSEKLFF. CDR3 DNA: TGTGCCAGCAGCTTCCGGACAGGGGGGAGTGAAAAACTGTTTTTT.

The CDR3 DNA reads TGTGCCAGCAGCCTTGACCGTTACACTGAAGCTTTCTTT. This encodes CASSLDRYTEAFF. This chain uses TRBV27 with TRBJ1-1; the D is unclear. Per germline, CDR1 MNHEY and CDR2 SMNVEV (reference sequence). CDR3 length: 13 residues. Trimming shortened V by 6 bases and J by 3 bases, and 11 bases separated the two germline ends.

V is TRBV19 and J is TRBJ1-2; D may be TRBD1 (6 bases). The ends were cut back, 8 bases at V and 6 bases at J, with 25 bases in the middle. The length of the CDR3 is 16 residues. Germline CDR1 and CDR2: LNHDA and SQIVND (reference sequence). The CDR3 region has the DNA TGTGCCAGTGGCCCCTCCCACAGGGACGACTATAATGGCTACACCTTC. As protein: CASGPSHRDDYNGYTF.

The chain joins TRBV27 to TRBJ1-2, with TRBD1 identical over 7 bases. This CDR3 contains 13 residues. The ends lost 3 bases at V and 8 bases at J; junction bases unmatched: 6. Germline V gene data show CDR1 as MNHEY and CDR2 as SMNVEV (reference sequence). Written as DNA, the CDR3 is TGTGCCAGCAGTTTCCGACAGGGTCAGGGCTACACCTTC. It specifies CASSFRQGQGYTF.

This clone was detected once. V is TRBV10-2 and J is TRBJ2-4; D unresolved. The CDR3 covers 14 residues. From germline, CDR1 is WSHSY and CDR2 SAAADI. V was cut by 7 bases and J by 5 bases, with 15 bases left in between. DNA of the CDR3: TGCGCCAGCATCCGCTGGTCGGGCCAAAACATTCAGTACTTC. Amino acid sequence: CASIRWSGQNIQYF.

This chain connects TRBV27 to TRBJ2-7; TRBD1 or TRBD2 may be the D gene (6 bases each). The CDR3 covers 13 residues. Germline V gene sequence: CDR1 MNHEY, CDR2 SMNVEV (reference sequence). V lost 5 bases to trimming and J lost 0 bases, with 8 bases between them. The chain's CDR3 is CASSEGGSYEQYF. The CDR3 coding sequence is TGTGCCAGCAGTGAGGGGGGCTCCTACGAGCAGTACTTC.

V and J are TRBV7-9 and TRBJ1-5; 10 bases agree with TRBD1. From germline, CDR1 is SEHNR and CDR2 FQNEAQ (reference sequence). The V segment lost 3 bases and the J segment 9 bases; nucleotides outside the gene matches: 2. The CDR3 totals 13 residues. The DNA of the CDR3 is TGTGCCAGCAGCTTGGGACAGGGGTTGCCCCAGCATTTT. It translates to CASSLGQGLPQHF.

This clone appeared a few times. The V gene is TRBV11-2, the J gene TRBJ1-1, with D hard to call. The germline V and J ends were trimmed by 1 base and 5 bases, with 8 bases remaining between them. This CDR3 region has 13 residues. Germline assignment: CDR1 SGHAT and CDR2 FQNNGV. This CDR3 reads CASSLVRETEAFF. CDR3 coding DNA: TGTGCCAGCAGCTTAGTTAGGGAAACTGAAGCTTTCTTT.

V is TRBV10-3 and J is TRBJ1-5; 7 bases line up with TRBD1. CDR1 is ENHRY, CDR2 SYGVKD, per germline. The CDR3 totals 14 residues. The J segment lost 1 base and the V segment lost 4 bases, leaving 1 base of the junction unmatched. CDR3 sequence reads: CAISGQGSNQPQHF. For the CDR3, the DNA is TGTGCCATCAGTGGACAGGGAAGCAATCAGCCCCAGCATTTT.

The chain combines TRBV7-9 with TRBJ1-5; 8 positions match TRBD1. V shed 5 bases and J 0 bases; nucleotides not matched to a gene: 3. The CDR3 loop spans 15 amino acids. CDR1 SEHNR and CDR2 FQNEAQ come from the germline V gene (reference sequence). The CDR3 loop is CASSLQGASNQPQHF. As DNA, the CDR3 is TGTGCCAGCAGCCTCCAGGGGGCTAGCAATCAGCCCCAGCATTTT.